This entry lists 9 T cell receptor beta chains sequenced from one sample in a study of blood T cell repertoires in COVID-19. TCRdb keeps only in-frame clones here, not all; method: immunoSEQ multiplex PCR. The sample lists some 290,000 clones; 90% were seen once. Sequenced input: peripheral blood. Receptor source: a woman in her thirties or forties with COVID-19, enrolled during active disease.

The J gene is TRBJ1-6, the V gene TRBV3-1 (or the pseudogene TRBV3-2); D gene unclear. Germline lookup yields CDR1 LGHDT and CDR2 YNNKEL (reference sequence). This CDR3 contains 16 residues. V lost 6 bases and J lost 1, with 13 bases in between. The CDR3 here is CASSPHGESYNSPLHF. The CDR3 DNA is TGTGCCAGCAGTCCACACGGGGAGTCCTATAATTCACCCCTCCACTTT.

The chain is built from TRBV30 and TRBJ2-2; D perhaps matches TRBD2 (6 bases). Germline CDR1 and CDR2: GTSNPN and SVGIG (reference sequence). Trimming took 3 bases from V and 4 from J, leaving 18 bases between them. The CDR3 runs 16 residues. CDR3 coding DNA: TGTGCCTGGAGCAGGAGGTCGGCGGGGAGCACCGGGGAGCTGTTTTTT. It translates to CAWSRRSAGSTGELFF.

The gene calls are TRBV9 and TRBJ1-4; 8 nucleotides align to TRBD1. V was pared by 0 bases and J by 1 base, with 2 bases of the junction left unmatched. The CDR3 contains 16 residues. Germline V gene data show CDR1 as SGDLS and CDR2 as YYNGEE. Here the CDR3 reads CASSVGRGLTNEKLFF. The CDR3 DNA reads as TGTGCCAGCAGCGTAGGCAGGGGGCTAACTAATGAAAAACTGTTTTTT. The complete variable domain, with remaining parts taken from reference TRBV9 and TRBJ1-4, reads DSGVTQTPKHLITATGQRVTLRCSPRSGDLSVYWYQQSLDQGLQFLIQYYNGEERAKGNILERFSAQQFPDLHSELNLSSLELGDSALYFCASSVGRGLTNEKLFFGSGTQLSVL.

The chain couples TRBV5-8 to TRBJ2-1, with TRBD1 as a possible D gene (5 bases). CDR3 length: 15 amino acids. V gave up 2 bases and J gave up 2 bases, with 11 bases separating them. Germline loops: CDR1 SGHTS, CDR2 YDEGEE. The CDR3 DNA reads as TGTGCCAGCAGCTTCGGCAGGGCCACCTACAATGAGCAGTTCTTC. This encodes CASSFGRATYNEQFF.

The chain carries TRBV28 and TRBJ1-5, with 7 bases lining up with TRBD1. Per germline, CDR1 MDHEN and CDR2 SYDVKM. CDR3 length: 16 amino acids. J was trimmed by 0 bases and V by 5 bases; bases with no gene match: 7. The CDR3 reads CASSPIDRVSNQPQHF. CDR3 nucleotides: TGTGCCAGCAGTCCGATAGACAGGGTTAGCAATCAGCCCCAGCATTTT. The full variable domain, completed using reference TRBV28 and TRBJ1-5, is DVKVTQSSRYLVKRTGEKVFLECVQDMDHENMFWYRQDPGLGLRLIYFSYDVKMKEKGDIPEGYSVSREKKERFSLILESASTNQTSMYLCASSPIDRVSNQPQHFGDGTRLSIL.

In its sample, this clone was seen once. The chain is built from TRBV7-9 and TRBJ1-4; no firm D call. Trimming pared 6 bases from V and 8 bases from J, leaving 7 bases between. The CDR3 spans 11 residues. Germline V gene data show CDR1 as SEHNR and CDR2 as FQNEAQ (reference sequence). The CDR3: CASSTYEKLFF. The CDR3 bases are TGTGCCAGCAGTACTTACGAAAAACTGTTTTTT.

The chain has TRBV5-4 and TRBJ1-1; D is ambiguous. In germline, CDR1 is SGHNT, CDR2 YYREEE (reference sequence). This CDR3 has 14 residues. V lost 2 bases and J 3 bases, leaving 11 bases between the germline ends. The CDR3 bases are TGTGCCAGCAGCTTACCAAACGGGGACACTGAAGCTTTCTTT. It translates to CASSLPNGDTEAFF.

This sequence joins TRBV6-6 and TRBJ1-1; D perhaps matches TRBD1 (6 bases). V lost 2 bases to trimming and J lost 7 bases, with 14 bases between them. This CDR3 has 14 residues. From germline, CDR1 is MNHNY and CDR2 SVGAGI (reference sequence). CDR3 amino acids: CASSYGQGLSEAFF. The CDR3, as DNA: TGTGCCAGCAGTTACGGGCAGGGGTTGAGTGAAGCTTTCTTT.

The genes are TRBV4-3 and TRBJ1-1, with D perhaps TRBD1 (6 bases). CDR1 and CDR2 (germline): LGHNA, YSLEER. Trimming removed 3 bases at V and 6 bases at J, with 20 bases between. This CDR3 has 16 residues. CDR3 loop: CASSQDPGHPDSEAFF. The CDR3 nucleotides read TGCGCCAGCAGCCAGGACCCGGGACACCCAGACTCTGAAGCTTTCTTT.